This TCR beta chain emerged from a study of control samples from healthy donors and cancer patients. Sequenced by immunoSEQ multiplex PCR; TCRdb stores in-frame clones only, minus some. The sample shows about 80,000 clones, roughly 89% of them seen only once. V shed 0 bases, J shed 11 bases, and the junction held 11 bases outside the gene matches. The CDR3 length is 15 residues. Per germline, CDR1 SGHRS and CDR2 YFSETQ. The source of this sequence is a man aged 50 or older in good health. The chain joins TRBV5-1 to TRBJ1-2; 9 positions match TRBD1. Sequenced sample: blood. The CDR3 bases are TGCGCCAGCAGCTTGGAACAGGGGGCGAGAAAGAGGTACACCTTC. It is translated as CASSLEQGARKRYTF.